The present TCR beta chain was sequenced within a study of human T cells and chemical hapten exposure. Background on the study: How much TCR each sample yielded varied, mostly because pooled library volumes differed slightly. Study outcomes and limitations: After DPC sensitization, TCRs above 1 in 1000 frequency showed no change.

The time point here: patch test 1, 2 weeks after DPC sensitization. Treatment meaning: therapeutic diphenylcyclopropenone sensitization with weekly scalp DPC. Non-pregnant alopecia patients aged 18 to 70, suitable for DPC therapy. Germline-derived CDR1 and CDR2 are MNHEY and SMNVEV (reference sequence). The ends lost 6 bases at V and 5 bases at J; junction bases unmatched: 6. The CDR3 is made up of 15 amino acids. Authors' methods: Counting gave a median of approximately 96,000 TCRs per sample, with values ranging from roughly 20,000 to 750,000. TCRdb redid the calling of the RACE reads with MiXCR, one entry per CDR3 protein. TCRdb, not the authors, supplied the V and J calls. The top ten clones hold approximately 2.2% of a sample with about 90,000 distinct CDR3 sequences, roughly a tenth of them seen once. This clonotype was found a few times. Its antigen is currently unknown.

The origin of this receptor is a man aged 40-55 years with alopecia areata. Some clones in this sample may be carry-over from other donors' samples. The V gene is TRBV27, the J gene TRBJ2-7; 14 bases fit TRBD2. This specimen consisted of whole blood, obtained in connection with sensitization to the hapten diphenylcyclopropenone (DPC). The CDR3 region is CASSPRGLAGDEQYF. The CDR3 DNA is TGTGCCAGCAGCCCCCGGGGACTAGCGGGAGACGAGCAGTACTTC.